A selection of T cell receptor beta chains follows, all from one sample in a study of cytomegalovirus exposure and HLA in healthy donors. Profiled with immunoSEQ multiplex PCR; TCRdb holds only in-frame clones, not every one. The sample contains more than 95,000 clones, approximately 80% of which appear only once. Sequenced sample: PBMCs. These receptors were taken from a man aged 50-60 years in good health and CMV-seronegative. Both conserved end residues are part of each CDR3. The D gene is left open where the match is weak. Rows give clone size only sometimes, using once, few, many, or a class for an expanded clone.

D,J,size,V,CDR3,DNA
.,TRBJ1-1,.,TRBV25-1,CASIHRDYTEAFF,TGTGCCAGCATTCACAGGGATTACACTGAAGCTTTCTTT
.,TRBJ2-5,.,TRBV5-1,CASSLARTSWETQYF,TGCGCCAGCAGCTTGGCCCGAACTAGCTGGGAGACCCAGTACTTC
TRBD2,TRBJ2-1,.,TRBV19,CASRPTSDNEQFF,TGTGCCAGTAGGCCAACTAGCGACAATGAGCAGTTCTTC
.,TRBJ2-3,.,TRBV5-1,CASSLVGGSTDTQYF,TGCGCCAGCAGCTTGGTCGGGGGAAGCACAGATACGCAGTATTTT
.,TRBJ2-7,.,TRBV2,CASSLTVPVEQYF,TGTGCCAGCAGTTTGACAGTTCCTGTCGAGCAGTACTTC
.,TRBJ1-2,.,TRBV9,CASSPQDWDYGYTF,TGTGCCAGCAGCCCTCAGGACTGGGACTATGGCTACACCTTC
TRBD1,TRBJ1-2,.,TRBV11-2,CASSSGTAGYTF,TGTGCCAGCAGCTCCGGGACAGCTGGCTACACCTTC
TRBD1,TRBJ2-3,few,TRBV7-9,CASIAGGSTDTQYF,TGTGCCAGCATCGCAGGGGGTAGCACAGATACGCAGTATTTT
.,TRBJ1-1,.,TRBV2,CASSAGGLTEAFF,TGTGCCAGCAGTGCGGGGGGGTTGACTGAAGCTTTCTTT
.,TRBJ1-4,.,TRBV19,CAIREGNEKLFF,TGTGCCATCAGGGAGGGGAACGAAAAACTGTTTTTT
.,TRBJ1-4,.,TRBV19,CASSGLGTPANEKLFF,TGTGCCAGTAGTGGACTTGGGACACCGGCTAATGAAAAACTGTTTTTT
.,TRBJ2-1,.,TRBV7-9,CASSLGGAFVDEQFF,TGTGCCAGCAGCTTAGGTGGGGCCTTTGTCGATGAGCAGTTCTTC
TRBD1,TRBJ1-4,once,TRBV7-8,CASNFLPGQSDEKLFF,TGTGCCAGCAACTTCCTACCGGGACAGAGCGATGAAAAACTGTTTTTT
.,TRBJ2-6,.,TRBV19,CASTLSPRARGANVLTF,TGTGCCAGTACCCTCTCCCCCAGGGCTAGAGGGGCCAACGTCCTGACTTTC
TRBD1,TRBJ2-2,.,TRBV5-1,CASSLGTGNTGELFF,TGCGCCAGCAGCTTGGGGACAGGGAACACCGGGGAGCTGTTTTTT
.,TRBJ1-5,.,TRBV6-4,CASSEQGGGNQPQHF,TGTGCCAGCAGTGAACAGGGAGGGGGCAATCAGCCCCAGCATTTT
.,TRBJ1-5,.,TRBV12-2,CASRLALAGGLKPQHF,TGTGCAAGTCGCTTAGCGCTTGCAGGGGGTTTGAAGCCCCAGCATTTT
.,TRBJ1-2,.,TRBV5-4,CASSLQGNYGYTF,TGTGCCAGCAGCCTACAGGGTAACTATGGCTACACCTTC
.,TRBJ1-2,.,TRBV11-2,CASSLALGPVYGYTF,TGTGCCAGCAGCTTAGCTTTGGGGCCCGTCTATGGCTACACCTTC
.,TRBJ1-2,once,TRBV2,CASSESGAGSEGYTF,TGTGCCAGCAGTGAATCAGGTGCAGGCTCGGAAGGCTACACCTTC
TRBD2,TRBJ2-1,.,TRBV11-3,CASSLVGSGGEQFF,TGTGCCAGCAGCTTAGTGGGGAGCGGGGGGGAGCAGTTCTTC
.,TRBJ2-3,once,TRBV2,CASRSGPSTDTQYF,TGTGCCAGCAGAAGCGGACCTAGCACAGATACGCAGTATTTT
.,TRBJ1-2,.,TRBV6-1,CASSERYRVTGYTF,TGTGCCAGCAGTGAACGGTACAGGGTAACGGGCTACACCTTC
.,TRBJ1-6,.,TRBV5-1,CASSVRDTSSYNSPLHF,TGCGCCAGCAGCGTACGGGACACAAGCTCCTATAATTCACCCCTCCACTTT
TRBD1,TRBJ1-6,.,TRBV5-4,CASSEVPQGALNSPLHF,TGTGCCAGCAGCGAAGTACCACAGGGGGCGCTTAATTCACCCCTCCACTTT
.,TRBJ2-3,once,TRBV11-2,CASSLTSPTTDTQYF,TGTGCCAGCAGCTTAACGAGCCCAACGACAGATACGCAGTATTTT